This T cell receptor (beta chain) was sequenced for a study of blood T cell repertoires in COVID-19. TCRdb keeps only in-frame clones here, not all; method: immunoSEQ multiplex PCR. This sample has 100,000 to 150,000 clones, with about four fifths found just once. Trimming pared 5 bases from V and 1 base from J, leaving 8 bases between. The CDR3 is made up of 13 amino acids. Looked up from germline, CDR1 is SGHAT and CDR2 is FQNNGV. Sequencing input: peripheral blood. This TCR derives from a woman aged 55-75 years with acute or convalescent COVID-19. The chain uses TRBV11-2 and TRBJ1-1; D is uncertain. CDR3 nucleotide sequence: TGTGCCAGCAGCCCCCGGGAGAACACTGAAGCTTTCTTT. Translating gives CASSPRENTEAFF.